These 23 T cell receptor beta chains were all obtained from the same sample, sequenced in a study of blood T cell repertoires in COVID-19. The table came from immunoSEQ multiplex PCR; TCRdb's copy has only in-frame clones and leaves some out. This table has 250,000 to 350,000 clones, approximately 84% appearing once. Source material: peripheral blood. Source of these receptors: a human donor with COVID-19, enrolled during active disease. The donor label of this sample is uncertain.

This clone was picked up a small number of times. The chain recombines TRBV30 with TRBJ1-2, with TRBD1 matching over 7 bases. V trimming: 2 bases; J trimming: 2 bases; junction bases outside the gene matches: 2. This CDR3 is built from 13 residues. Germline values: CDR1 GTSNPN, CDR2 SVGIG (reference sequence). The CDR3 is CAWSRQGNYGYTF. For the CDR3, the DNA is TGTGCCTGGAGTAGACAGGGAAACTATGGCTACACCTTC.

The gene calls are TRBV24-1 and TRBJ1-2; D remains ambiguous. Trimming took 8 bases from V and 7 from J, leaving 16 bases between them. The CDR3 contains 13 residues. Germline V gene data show CDR1 as KGHDR and CDR2 as SFDVKD. CDR3 sequence reads: CATNGLPDGGYTF. The CDR3 DNA reads as TGTGCCACCAACGGACTCCCCGACGGTGGCTACACCTTC.

The chain joins TRBV19 to TRBJ1-5; 7 nucleotides align to TRBD1. Per the germline V gene, CDR1 is LNHDA and CDR2 is SQIVND (reference sequence). The CDR3 has 14 amino acids. J was trimmed by 2 bases and V by 9 bases; bases with no gene match: 7. DNA for the CDR3: TGTGCCAGCGACAGGGAGTTCGGCAATCAGCCCCAGCATTTT. Amino acid sequence: CASDREFGNQPQHF.

The chain combines TRBV19 with TRBJ2-4, with D perhaps TRBD2 (6 bases). CDR1 is LNHDA, CDR2 SQIVND, per germline (reference sequence). The CDR3 consists of 13 residues. Trimming stripped 2 bases from V and 14 bases from J, with 16 bases between. The CDR3 DNA is TGTGCCAGTAGTATACCCCAGGTGGGACTCAAGTACTTC. This encodes CASSIPQVGLKYF.

This rearrangement joins TRBV15 to TRBJ1-2, with D unclear. Germline CDR1 LNHNV, CDR2 YYDKDF (reference sequence). The CDR3 loop spans 13 amino acids. Trimming shortened V by 1 base and J by 8 bases, and 11 bases separated the two germline ends. The CDR3 sequence: CATSRGEGWGYTF. CDR3 nucleotide sequence: TGTGCCACCAGCAGAGGGGAGGGTTGGGGCTACACCTTC.

The chain has TRBV19 and TRBJ1-2; 7 bases align to TRBD1. The CDR3 sequence is 14 residues long. Trimming cost V 7 bases and J 4 bases; bases outside gene matches: 9. The germline V gene has CDR1 LNHDA and CDR2 SQIVND (reference sequence). DNA of the CDR3: TGTGCCAGTAAAGCTGGGACAGCCACCTATGGCTACACCTTC. Translated, it gives CASKAGTATYGYTF.

CDR3 protein: CSEQIWDEQFF. The CDR3, as DNA: TGCAGTGAACAGATTTGGGATGAGCAGTTCTTC. The chain has TRBV20-1 and TRBJ2-1; no clear D. V was cut by 7 bases and J by 8 bases, with 12 bases left in between. Germline V gene sequence: CDR1 DFQATT, CDR2 SNEGSKA (reference sequence). The CDR3 totals 11 residues.

This clone appeared a few times. DNA of the CDR3: TGTGCCAGTAGAGCGGGGACTAATGAAAAACTGTTTTTT. It yields the protein CASRAGTNEKLFF. The genes are TRBV3-1 (or the pseudogene TRBV3-2) and TRBJ1-4; no definite D call. This CDR3 is built from 13 residues. Germline-derived CDR1 and CDR2 are LGHDT and YNNKEL (reference sequence). The V gene lost 9 bases and the J gene lost 2 bases, with 10 bases spanning the gap.

This clone was seen only a few times. This chain's CDR3 is CSALRANEQFF. The CDR3 DNA reads TGCAGTGCTCTTCGAGCCAATGAGCAGTTCTTC. This chain joins TRBV20-1 and TRBJ2-1; D gene unclear. Per the germline V gene, CDR1 is DFQATT and CDR2 is SNEGSKA (reference sequence). Trimming stripped 5 bases from V and 6 bases from J, with 8 bases between. CDR3 length equals 11 residues.

In DNA, the CDR3 is TGTGCCAGCTCACCACCCACTAGCCGCCGGGAGCAGTTCTTC. It yields the protein CASSPPTSRREQFF. The rearrangement links TRBV18 to TRBJ2-1; D may be TRBD2 (6 bases). The length of the CDR3 is 14 residues. The V gene lost 0 bases and the J gene lost 10 bases, with 13 bases spanning the gap. Germline V gives CDR1 KGHSH, CDR2 LQKENI. Filled out from reference TRBV18 and TRBJ2-1, the complete variable domain reads NAGVMQNPRHLVRRRGQEARLRCSPMKGHSHVYWYRQLPEEGLKFMVYLQKENIIDESGMPKERFSAEFPKEGPSILRIQQVVRGDSAAYFCASSPPTSRREQFFGPGTRLTVL.

As for this clone: An end of the junction does not agree with germline; a read error may underlie this. The chain recombines TRBV5-1 with TRBJ1-1; D is undetermined. This CDR3 spans 11 amino acids. Germline assignment: CDR1 SGHRS and CDR2 YFSETQ. The CDR3 DNA sequence: TGCGCCAGCAGGTTGGGCAGTGAAGCTTTCTTT. This translates into CASRLGSEAFF.

This chain connects TRBV19 to TRBJ2-7; D might be TRBD2 (5 bases). Germline CDR1 reads LNHDA; CDR2 reads SQIVND (reference sequence). Deletions cut 5 bases from V and 5 bases from J, with 34 bases between. CDR3 length: 20 amino acids. The CDR3, as DNA: TGTGCCAGTAGTTTCGGGTTTTCACCCCGCAGGCCTAGCTTGCCGCACGAGCAGTACTTC. Protein sequence: CASSFGFSPRRPSLPHEQYF. Filled out from reference TRBV19 and TRBJ2-7, the complete variable domain reads DGGITQSPKYLFRKEGQNVTLSCEQNLNHDAMYWYRQDPGQGLRLIYYSQIVNDFQKGDIAEGYSVSREKKESFPLTVTSAQKNPTAFYLCASSFGFSPRRPSLPHEQYFGPGTRLTVT.

The chain links TRBV20-1 to TRBJ1-2; D is unresolved. Between the trimmed V and J ends, which lost 3 bases and 0 bases, there was a span of 14 bases. Germline assignment: CDR1 DFQATT and CDR2 SNEGSKA (reference sequence). The length of the CDR3 is 15 residues. DNA for the CDR3: TGCAGTGCTAGTAACGGAGGGAGTACTAACTATGGCTACACCTTC. As protein: CSASNGGSTNYGYTF.

The chain couples TRBV6-5 to TRBJ2-3, with TRBD1 identical over 7 bases. Germline loops: CDR1 MNHEY, CDR2 SVGAGI. This CDR3 comprises 14 residues. Trimming removed 9 bases from V and 3 bases from J; junction bases left unmatched: 9. Here the CDR3 DNA reads TGTGCCAGTTGGGACAGATCCATAACAGATACGCAGTATTTT. Residues: CASWDRSITDTQYF.

V is TRBV19 and J is TRBJ1-4; TRBD1 might be the D (6 bases). The CDR3 consists of 14 residues. Trimming took off 6 bases at V and 5 bases at J, with 13 bases between the two ends. From germline, CDR1 is LNHDA and CDR2 SQIVND (reference sequence). The CDR3 reads CASRRTASNEKLFF. The DNA of the CDR3 is TGTGCCAGTAGAAGGACAGCTTCAAATGAAAAACTGTTTTTT.

The J gene is TRBJ2-4, the V gene TRBV27, with a possible D match to TRBD2 (5 bases). V dropped 3 bases and J dropped 8 bases, with 11 bases sitting between them. Germline V gene data show CDR1 as MNHEY and CDR2 as SMNVEV (reference sequence). The CDR3 extends over 13 amino acids. CDR3 bases: TGTGCCAGCAGTTTGAGGGAGAGGGACATTCAGTACTTC. Its protein product is CASSLRERDIQYF.

The gene calls are TRBV5-5 and TRBJ2-7; TRBD1 is a possible D gene (7 bases). From germline, CDR1 is SGHKS and CDR2 YYEKEE (reference sequence). V was pared by 5 bases and J by 0 bases, with 12 bases between. CDR3 length: 14 amino acids. The CDR3 sequence: CASREGQPSYEQYF. The CDR3 DNA sequence: TGTGCCAGCAGGGAGGGACAGCCCTCCTACGAGCAGTACTTC.

The chain carries TRBV28 and TRBJ2-1, with 7 bases matching TRBD2. From germline, CDR1 is MDHEN and CDR2 SYDVKM. The ends lost 1 base at V and 4 bases at J; junction bases unmatched: 7. This CDR3 spans 16 amino acids. This CDR3 is CASSLLGRETYNEQFF. CDR3 DNA sequence: TGTGCCAGCAGTTTATTAGGGCGGGAGACGTACAATGAGCAGTTCTTC.

This rearrangement joins TRBV7-8 to TRBJ1-1; D is ambiguous. This CDR3 has 11 amino acids. V shed 6 bases and J shed 5 bases, with 7 bases lying between them. Per the germline V gene, CDR1 is SGHVS and CDR2 is FQNEAQ. The CDR3 spells CASRAGTEAFF. The CDR3 DNA is TGTGCCAGCAGAGCGGGAACTGAAGCTTTCTTT.

This chain joins TRBV28 and TRBJ1-1; D remains ambiguous. V lost 7 bases, J lost 1 base, and 13 bases lay in between. This CDR3 contains 14 residues. Germline V gene data show CDR1 as MDHEN and CDR2 as SYDVKM. The CDR3 sequence is CASTVLRENTEAFF. The CDR3 DNA reads TGTGCCAGCACCGTCCTCCGGGAGAACACTGAAGCTTTCTTT.

This clone appeared once. The chain couples TRBV9 to TRBJ2-5, with 10 positions matching TRBD1. Germline CDR1 SGDLS, CDR2 YYNGEE. Losses at the gene ends were 0 bases for V and 2 bases for J; bases not matched to a gene: 4. This CDR3 spans 16 amino acids. CDR3 coding DNA: TGTGCCAGCAGCGTAGGGACAGGGGGTAGACAAGAGACCCAGTACTTC. This gives the protein CASSVGTGGRQETQYF. The full variable domain, its missing parts supplied by reference TRBV9 and TRBJ2-5, is DSGVTQTPKHLITATGQRVTLRCSPRSGDLSVYWYQQSLDQGLQFLIQYYNGEERAKGNILERFSAQQFPDLHSELNLSSLELGDSALYFCASSVGTGGRQETQYFGPGTRLLVL.

The V call is TRBV18, the J call TRBJ1-1, with TRBD1 matching over 12 bases. The CDR3 has 18 residues. V lost 2 bases and J lost 1; bases outside the gene matches: 8. Germline-derived CDR1 and CDR2 are KGHSH and LQKENI. The CDR3 nucleotides are TGTGCCAGCTCACCAACCGGGACAGGGGGCGCCCGGAACACTGAAGCTTTCTTT. Translating it yields CASSPTGTGGARNTEAFF.

As DNA, the CDR3 is TGTGCCAGCAGCTGGTTAGACGAGCAGTACTTC. Its protein is CASSWLDEQYF. The V and J genes are TRBV5-6 and TRBJ2-7; D remains unclear. V was shortened by 3 bases and J by 5 bases, with 6 bases between the two germline ends. This CDR3 is built from 11 residues. Germline CDR1 is SGHDT and CDR2 is YYEEEE.